A single sample gave rise to the 23 T cell receptor beta chains below, sequenced in a study of control samples from healthy donors and cancer patients. The method was immunoSEQ multiplex PCR; TCRdb's version includes in-frame clones alone and lacks a portion of them. The sample includes roughly 100,000 clones, 80% to 95% of them seen just once. Sequencing was performed on blood. The receptors come from a human donor in good health. The donor label of this sample is uncertain.

The V and J genes are TRBV9 and TRBJ2-1; 7 nucleotides agree with TRBD1. Germline V gene lookup returns CDR1 SGDLS and CDR2 YYNGEE. This CDR3 is built from 16 residues. Trimming took 1 base from V and 7 from J; bases not matched to a gene: 11. CDR3 DNA: TGTGCCAGCAGCGTACTAGGGGGCAATCCGGGGAATGAGCAGTTCTTC. Encoded protein: CASSVLGGNPGNEQFF.

The chain joins TRBV11-2 to TRBJ1-4; a possible D gene is TRBD1 (6 bases). Trimming shortened V by 3 bases and J by 0 bases, and 11 bases separated the two germline ends. The CDR3 loop spans 16 amino acids. CDR1 and CDR2 from the germline V gene are SGHAT and FQNNGV. Written as DNA, the CDR3 is TGTGCCAGCAGCTTCTGGACAGAAGCAACTAATGAAAAACTGTTTTTT. This gives the protein CASSFWTEATNEKLFF.

The rearrangement uses TRBV4-1 and TRBJ1-5; D gene unclear. Deletions cut 2 bases from V and 5 bases from J, with 10 bases between. This CDR3 has 14 residues. The germline V gene has CDR1 MGHRA and CDR2 YSYEKL. The CDR3 sequence is CASSQLGWDQPQHF. For the CDR3, the DNA is TGCGCCAGCAGCCAATTAGGATGGGATCAGCCCCAGCATTTT.

The chain combines TRBV6-2 or TRBV6-3 with TRBJ1-5, with D possibly being TRBD1 (6 bases). CDR3 length: 15 residues. V dropped 2 bases and J dropped 3 bases, with 11 bases sitting between them. CDR1 MNHEY and CDR2 SVGEGT come from the germline V gene. This CDR3 is CASSYLGGLNQPQHF. The CDR3 DNA follows: TGTGCCAGCAGTTACCTAGGGGGGCTCAATCAGCCCCAGCATTTT.

This clone was found once. V is TRBV2 and J is TRBJ1-5, with D perhaps matching TRBD1 (5 bases). V was shortened by 6 bases and J by 7 bases, with 10 bases between the two germline ends. Germline CDR1 SNHLY, CDR2 FYNNEI. This CDR3 comprises 12 residues. CDR3 nucleotides: TGTGCCAGCAGGACAGATGGACAGCCCCAGCATTTT. It yields the protein CASRTDGQPQHF.

This chain uses TRBV10-2 with TRBJ1-5; D is unclear. In germline, CDR1 is WSHSY, CDR2 SAAADI. The CDR3 sequence is 11 residues long. With 8 bases removed from V and 4 bases from J, the gap between germline ends came to 6 bases. The CDR3 reads CASGYNQPQHF. The CDR3 region has the DNA TGCGCCAGCGGTTATAATCAGCCCCAGCATTTT.

The chain uses TRBV6-2 or TRBV6-3 and TRBJ1-1; D remains unclear. Germline V gives CDR1 MNHEY, CDR2 SVGEGT. The CDR3 runs 16 residues. V was clipped by 0 bases and J by 4 bases, with 15 bases between them. CDR3 nucleotides: TGTGCCAGCAGTTACTCGATTACGGGGAGGCTCACTGAAGCTTTCTTT. Protein: CASSYSITGRLTEAFF.

The chain links TRBV9 to TRBJ2-3, with TRBD1 as a possible D gene (5 bases). Trimming took 5 bases from V and 2 from J, leaving 12 bases between them. CDR1 is SGDLS, CDR2 YYNGEE, per germline. The CDR3 consists of 14 residues. The CDR3 sequence is CASSLQGYTDTQYF. The CDR3 nucleotides are TGTGCCAGCAGTCTCCAGGGTTACACAGATACGCAGTATTTT.

This clone was detected once. The rearrangement joins TRBV9 to TRBJ2-5; TRBD2 is a possible D gene (6 bases). The CDR3 sequence is 15 residues long. The germline V gene has CDR1 SGDLS and CDR2 YYNGEE. The V end was cut by 4 bases, the J end by 1 base, with 14 bases between. The CDR3 DNA reads as TGTGCCAGCAGCCCCGGCGGAGGGAGCCAAGAGACCCAGTACTTC. It is translated as CASSPGGGSQETQYF.

This chain links TRBV27 with TRBJ1-2, with a tentative D call TRBD1 (5 bases). In germline, CDR1 is MNHEY, CDR2 SMNVEV (reference sequence). This CDR3 spans 13 amino acids. V gave up 9 bases and J gave up 3 bases, with 14 bases separating them. The CDR3 is CASRQPGYYGYTF. The CDR3 region has the DNA TGTGCCAGTAGACAGCCAGGATACTATGGCTACACCTTC.

A word on this clone: Within the sample, other DNA sequences also encode this same CDR3. The chain carries TRBV19 and TRBJ1-2; D possibly corresponds to TRBD1 (5 bases). V dropped 3 bases and J dropped 4 bases, with 9 bases sitting between them. Germline CDR1 reads LNHDA; CDR2 reads SQIVND (reference sequence). CDR3 length equals 13 residues. The CDR3 region is CASSIDSLYGYTF. The CDR3, as DNA: TGTGCCAGTAGTATCGACAGCCTCTATGGCTACACCTTC.

On this clone itself: The same CDR3 is also encoded by other DNA sequences in this sample. V usage is TRBV2 and J usage is TRBJ1-1; D remains unclear. Trimming removed 3 bases at V and 1 base at J, with 6 bases between. The CDR3 loop spans 13 amino acids. The germline gives CDR1 SNHLY, CDR2 FYNNEI. Here the CDR3 DNA reads TGTGCCAGCAGTGAGCTGGAGAACACTGAAGCTTTCTTT. It is translated as CASSELENTEAFF. Full variable domain (missing parts from reference TRBV2 and TRBJ1-1): EPEVTQTPSHQVTQMGQEVILRCVPISNHLYFYWYRQILGQKVEFLVSFYNNEISEKSEIFDDQFSVERPDGSNFTLKIRSTKLEDSAMYFCASSELENTEAFFGQGTRLTVV.

The chain employs TRBV7-9 and TRBJ1-2; possibly TRBD1 for D (5 bases). This CDR3 region has 16 residues. The V end lost 0 bases, the J end lost 8 bases, and 19 bases lay between the germline ends. Germline V gene sequence: CDR1 SEHNR, CDR2 FQNEAQ (reference sequence). CDR3 loop: CASSLAGDWGGEGYTF. The CDR3 bases are TGTGCCAGCAGCTTAGCGGGGGACTGGGGAGGAGAAGGCTACACCTTC.

The chain couples TRBV5-4 to TRBJ1-6; D uncertain. The CDR3 sequence is 15 residues long. V was clipped by 0 bases and J by 3 bases, with 7 bases between them. Germline-derived CDR1 and CDR2 are SGHNT and YYREEE (reference sequence). CDR3 region: CASSLGGNYNSPLHF. The CDR3 bases are TGTGCCAGCAGCTTGGGTGGGAACTATAATTCACCCCTCCACTTT.

The chain couples TRBV5-1 to TRBJ1-1; the D is unclear. Between the trimmed V and J ends, which lost 0 bases and 1 base, there was a span of 10 bases. The CDR3 has 15 amino acids. Germline values: CDR1 SGHRS, CDR2 YFSETQ. CDR3 sequence: CASSLEPVKNTEAFF. CDR3 coding DNA: TGCGCCAGCAGCTTGGAACCCGTTAAGAACACTGAAGCTTTCTTT.

In its sample, this clone was seen once. This chain links TRBV7-9 with TRBJ1-6; TRBD1 is a possible D gene (6 bases). V lost 5 bases to trimming and J lost 3 bases, with 14 bases between them. The CDR3 is 16 residues long. The germline V gene encodes CDR1 SEHNR and CDR2 FQNEAQ (reference sequence). CDR3 residues: CASSLTHRDYNSPLHF. DNA of the CDR3: TGTGCCAGCAGCCTCACCCACAGGGACTATAATTCACCCCTCCACTTT.

The rearrangement joins TRBV2 to TRBJ1-2; no firm D call. CDR3 length: 16 amino acids. CDR1 and CDR2 (germline): SNHLY, FYNNEI. V shed 0 bases and J shed 4 bases, with 15 bases lying between them. This CDR3 reads CASSEALWVFTYGYTF. The CDR3 region has the DNA TGTGCCAGCAGTGAAGCGCTTTGGGTATTCACCTATGGCTACACCTTC.

This sequence joins TRBV5-5 and TRBJ2-5; 11 bases align to TRBD2. The CDR3 is 16 residues long. V was clipped by 7 bases and J by 7 bases; unmatched bases: 15. The germline V gene encodes CDR1 SGHKS and CDR2 YYEKEE (reference sequence). The CDR3 DNA is TGTGCCAGCGTCCTAGCGGGGGGCCCGGCCCCCCGGACCCAGTACTTC. Translated: CASVLAGGPAPRTQYF.

This clone was seen only a few times. The chain employs TRBV5-6 and TRBJ1-5; D is undetermined. The CDR3 extends over 12 amino acids. V dropped 0 bases and J dropped 7 bases, with 5 bases sitting between them. Germline CDR1 SGHDT, CDR2 YYEEEE. CDR3 nucleotide sequence: TGTGCCAGCAGCTTGGGACTGCAGCCCCAGCATTTT. Residues: CASSLGLQPQHF. Full variable domain (remainder filled in from reference TRBV5-6 and TRBJ1-5): DAGVTQSPTHLIKTRGQQVTLRCSPKSGHDTVSWYQQALGQGPQFIFQYYEEEERQRGNFPDRFSGHQFPNYSSELNVNALLLGDSALYLCASSLGLQPQHFGDGTRLSIL.

The V gene is TRBV28, the J gene TRBJ2-7; 7 bases are a match to TRBD2. CDR3 length equals 14 residues. J was trimmed by 3 bases and V by 5 bases; bases with no gene match: 7. Germline V gene data show CDR1 as MDHEN and CDR2 as SYDVKM. CDR3: CASSLVSGFYEQYF. CDR3 nucleotides: TGTGCCAGCAGTCTCGTTAGCGGGTTCTACGAGCAGTACTTC.

This chain links TRBV5-1 with TRBJ1-2; tentative D call: TRBD1 (6 bases). Trimming left V 5 bases short and J 8 bases short, with 16 bases between. In germline, CDR1 is SGHRS, CDR2 YFSETQ. CDR3 length equals 13 residues. CDR3: CASSRAGEKGYTF. In DNA form, the CDR3 reads TGCGCCAGCAGTCGTGCAGGGGAGAAAGGCTACACCTTC.

The chain recombines TRBV11-1 with TRBJ2-1, with D possibly matching TRBD2 (7 bases). The CDR3 contains 16 residues. Trimming took off 2 bases at V and 7 bases at J, with 18 bases between the two ends. CDR1 SGHAT and CDR2 FQDESV come from the germline V gene (reference sequence). DNA for the CDR3: TGTGCCAGCAGCTTACCGGGGGGCCGGTTGGAAAATGAGCAGTTCTTC. It codes for CASSLPGGRLENEQFF.

The chain is built from TRBV28 and TRBJ2-5; 8 positions match TRBD2. The CDR3 covers 16 residues. J gave up 5 bases and V 6 bases, and 14 bases lay outside the gene matches. Per germline, CDR1 MDHEN and CDR2 SYDVKM. In DNA form, the CDR3 reads TGTGCCAGCAGGCCCCTCCCGGGACTAGGATTGGAGACCCAGTACTTC. Translating it yields CASRPLPGLGLETQYF.